This T cell receptor beta chain was recorded in a study of regulatory T cells in long-lasting Graves disease. V dropped 3 bases and J dropped 1 base, with 8 bases sitting between them. This CDR3 has 13 residues. The germline gives CDR1 SQVTM, CDR2 ANQGSEA. Noted time point: persistent/refractory GD, antithyroid drugs over 5 years with positive TRAb. Scientists built the TCR library using RNA that was extracted from PBMCs. Combining iRepertoire HTBI primers with Arm-PCR of CDR3 regions, the authors built TCR beta libraries. Authors' data handling: Across samples, around 60 TRBV and about 15 TRBJ segments were found. MiXCR, applied by TCRdb to the multiplex PCR reads, yields one record per CDR3 protein. The V and J calls were not made by the authors but by TCRdb's processing. The sample records hundreds of thousands of distinct CDR3 sequences, about 32% being singletons.

The sequences come from peripheral blood mononuclear cells (PBMCs), collected when the disease was refractory, from a patient treated with antithyroid drugs. The chain carries TRBV29-1 and TRBJ2-3, with D perhaps TRBD2 (6 bases). This receptor was identified in a female donor with Graves disease. This CDR3 reads CSVDGEGTDTQYF. The CDR3 nucleotides are TGCAGCGTTGACGGGGAGGGCACAGATACGCAGTATTTT.